Reported below is one T cell receptor (beta chain). The antigen is unknown. Profiled with immunoSEQ multiplex PCR; TCRdb holds only in-frame clones, not every one. The table includes under 140,000 clones, around 95% detected once. The CDR3 extends over 13 amino acids. Trimming removed 0 bases at V and 4 bases at J, with 4 bases between. In germline, CDR1 is MNHEY, CDR2 SVGAGI. The data were obtained in a study of graft-versus-host responses after intestinal transplantation. The source material was unstimulated CD8+ T cells sorted from spleen or lymph node cells, sampled before intestinal transplant. The V call is TRBV6-5, the J call TRBJ1-3; no reliable D call. This TCR came from a human donor who received an intestinal transplant. Written as DNA, the CDR3 is TGTGCCAGCAGTTACTCACAGGGAAACACCATATATTTT. This encodes CASSYSQGNTIYF.